A single sample is the source of the 5 T cell receptor beta chains below, sequenced in a study of cytomegalovirus exposure and HLA in healthy donors. PCR amplification relied on 60 Vbeta primers (plus 13 Jbeta primers). Assay used: immunoSEQ multiplex PCR; TCRdb lists only in-frame clones, some missing. Of fewer than 150,000 clones listed, 70% to 85% are singletons. Sequenced: PBMCs. The receptors here all came from a human donor in good health.

The chain has TRBV6-1 and TRBJ2-5; 9 nucleotides match TRBD2. Unmatched junction bases numbered 5, after V lost 7 bases and J lost 2 bases. The CDR3 covers 14 residues. Germline V gene sequence: CDR1 MNHNS, CDR2 SASEGT. Here the CDR3 reads CASTHSGSQETQYF. The CDR3 DNA is TGTGCCAGCACTCATAGCGGGAGTCAAGAGACCCAGTACTTC.

The V and J genes are TRBV10-1 and TRBJ2-3, with 12 bases that match TRBD1. Germline V gene data show CDR1 as WNHNN and CDR2 as SYGVQD (reference sequence). The CDR3 extends over 18 amino acids. With V trimmed by 3 bases and J by 4 bases, 11 bases remained unmatched. The CDR3 sequence is CASSDIGTGGYRPDTQYF. CDR3 DNA: TGCGCCAGCAGTGATATTGGGACAGGGGGCTATCGCCCAGATACGCAGTATTTT.

This sequence joins TRBV28 and TRBJ2-7; 9 bases fit TRBD2. V shed 6 bases, J shed 3 bases, and the junction held 12 bases outside the gene matches. The CDR3 extends over 16 amino acids. Germline CDR1 reads MDHEN; CDR2 reads SYDVKM. DNA for the CDR3: TGTGCCAGCAGCCCAATTACCCTAGCGGGAAGCTACGAGCAGTACTTC. Translation: CASSPITLAGSYEQYF.

The chain is built from TRBV10-3 and TRBJ2-1; 8 nucleotides align to TRBD1. CDR3 length: 17 residues. J gave up 0 bases and V 2 bases, and 6 bases lay outside the gene matches. Germline V lookup: CDR1 ENHRY, CDR2 SYGVKD. The CDR3 here is CAISEGTGGSSYNEQFF. DNA for the CDR3: TGTGCCATCAGTGAGGGAACAGGGGGAAGCTCCTACAATGAGCAGTTCTTC.

The chain couples TRBV25-1 to TRBJ2-2, with 11 positions matching TRBD2. The junction had 8 bases not matched to a gene; V was cut back by 4 bases and J by 7 bases. From germline, CDR1 is MGHDK and CDR2 SYGVNS. This CDR3 is built from 16 residues. The CDR3 DNA is TGTGCCAGCAGTGGGATACTAGCGGGAGTTGGCGGGGAGCTGTTTTTT. Amino acid sequence: CASSGILAGVGGELFF.